This entry lists 9 T cell receptor beta chains sequenced from one sample in a study of blood T cell repertoires in COVID-19. TCRdb's copy holds only in-frame clones and misses some; the assay was immunoSEQ multiplex PCR. The sample records approximately 97,000 clones, about 88% being singletons. The specimen was peripheral blood. These receptors all come from a woman older than 75 with acute or convalescent COVID-19.

The genes are TRBV6-5 and TRBJ2-7, with D unclear. Germline CDR1 is MNHEY and CDR2 is SVGAGI. Trimming took off 5 bases at V and 0 bases at J, with 11 bases between the two ends. The CDR3 length is 14 residues. The CDR3 DNA follows: TGTGCCAGCAGTCGTACATCAAGCTCCTACGAGCAGTACTTC. This encodes CASSRTSSSYEQYF.

This sequence joins TRBV15 and TRBJ2-3; D is undetermined. The germline V gene has CDR1 LNHNV and CDR2 YYDKDF (reference sequence). V lost 0 bases, J lost 6 bases, and 7 bases lay in between. This CDR3 comprises 13 residues. CDR3 amino acids: CATSRDLEDTQYF. DNA of the CDR3: TGTGCCACCAGCAGAGATCTGGAGGATACGCAGTATTTT. The whole variable domain, filled in from reference TRBV15 and TRBJ2-3, reads DAMVIQNPRYQVTQFGKPVTLSCSQTLNHNVMYWYQQKSSQAPKLLFHYYDKDFNNEADTPDNFQSRRPNTSFCFLDIRSPGLGDTAMYLCATSRDLEDTQYFGPGTRLTVL.

The chain recombines TRBV5-8 with TRBJ1-5, with D possibly matching TRBD1 (6 bases). Trimming pared 5 bases from V and 6 bases from J, leaving 12 bases between. This CDR3 is built from 13 residues. Germline CDR1 and CDR2: SGHTS and YDEGEE. The CDR3 spells CASRPRDIQPQHF. CDR3 sequence (DNA): TGTGCCAGCAGACCTCGGGACATTCAGCCCCAGCATTTT.

V gene TRBV6-2 or TRBV6-3 combines with J gene TRBJ2-1; D uncertain. Germline loops: CDR1 MNHEY, CDR2 SVGEGT. The CDR3 totals 15 residues. Between the trimmed V and J ends, which lost 2 bases and 0 bases, there was a span of 8 bases. CDR3 protein: CASSYDFGSYNEQFF. The CDR3 DNA reads TGTGCCAGCAGTTACGACTTTGGCTCCTACAATGAGCAGTTCTTC.

The chain employs TRBV6-6 and TRBJ1-1; the match to TRBD1 covers 8 bases. The CDR3 extends over 13 amino acids. CDR1 and CDR2 (germline): MNHNY, SVGAGI (reference sequence). V lost 0 bases to trimming and J lost 8 bases; unmatched junction nucleotides: 2. CDR3 region: CASSYSGQVEAFF. CDR3 DNA sequence: TGTGCCAGCAGTTACTCGGGACAGGTGGAAGCTTTCTTT.

CDR3 sequence: CASSRGQGALGNTIYF. CDR3 sequence (DNA): TGTGCCAGTAGTCGCGGACAGGGGGCTCTTGGAAACACCATATATTTT. The chain is built from TRBV19 and TRBJ1-3; 11 bases are a match to TRBD1. The V and J ends lost 5 bases and 3 bases, in that order; junction bases with no gene match: 6. The germline CDR1 and CDR2 sequences are LNHDA and SQIVND (reference sequence). The CDR3 has 16 amino acids.

The CDR3 loop reads CASSFYGANVLTF. DNA of the CDR3: TGCGCCAGCAGCTTCTATGGGGCCAACGTCCTGACTTTC. J is TRBJ2-6 and V is TRBV5-1; D not certain. CDR1 SGHRS and CDR2 YFSETQ come from the germline V gene. V was shortened by 2 bases and J by 3 bases, with 3 bases between the two germline ends. CDR3 length: 13 residues.

The V gene is TRBV5-1, the J gene TRBJ1-1; 7 bases are a match to TRBD1. CDR3 length: 15 amino acids. V shed 4 bases and J 6 bases; nucleotides not matched to a gene: 12. CDR1 is SGHRS and CDR2 is YFSETQ in the germline V gene. The CDR3 reads CASSSATGQQPEAFF. The CDR3 DNA is TGCGCCAGCAGCAGCGCGACAGGGCAACAACCTGAAGCTTTCTTT.

The J gene is TRBJ1-1, the V gene TRBV7-3; TRBD1 matches at 7 bases. There are 16 residues in the CDR3. Germline CDR1 SGHTA, CDR2 FQGTGA. The V segment lost 2 bases and the J segment 0 bases; nucleotides outside the gene matches: 6. The CDR3 sequence is CASSLGDRGLNTEAFF. CDR3 nucleotide sequence: TGTGCCAGCAGCTTAGGGGACAGAGGTCTGAACACTGAAGCTTTCTTT.